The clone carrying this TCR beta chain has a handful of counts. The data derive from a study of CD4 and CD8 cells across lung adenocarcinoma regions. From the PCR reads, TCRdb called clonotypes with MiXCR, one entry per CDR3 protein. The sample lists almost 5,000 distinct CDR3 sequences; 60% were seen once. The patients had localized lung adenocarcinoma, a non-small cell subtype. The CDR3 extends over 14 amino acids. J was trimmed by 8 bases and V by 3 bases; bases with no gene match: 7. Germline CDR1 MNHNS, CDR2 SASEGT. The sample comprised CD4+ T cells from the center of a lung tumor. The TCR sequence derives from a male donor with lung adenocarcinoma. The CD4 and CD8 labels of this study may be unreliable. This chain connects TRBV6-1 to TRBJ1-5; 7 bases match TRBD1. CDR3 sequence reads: CASSEGGDRKPQHF. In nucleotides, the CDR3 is TGTGCCAGCAGTGAGGGTGGGGACAGAAAGCCCCAGCATTTT.